This TCR beta chain stems from a study of CD8+ T cells in alopecia areata. About the study: Female C3H/HeJ mice aged roughly 7-11 weeks received skin from roughly 6-13-month-old C3H/HeJ donors with spontaneous alopecia. Study-wide results and caveats: Scalp lesions, especially in alopecia totalis/universalis, had higher clonality than normal scalp. Among patients, TCR sharing was less clear than in mice, a difference possibly due in part to HLA diversity in the patient population.

Extraction of RNA preceded its reverse transcription into cDNA, which served as the sequencing template. Only in-frame clones appear in the TCRdb table, and some are missing; sequencing was by immunoSEQ multiplex PCR. The data show around 110,000 clones, with none appearing a single time. This CDR3 has 14 residues. Germline-derived CDR1 and CDR2 are NNHDY and SYVADS. On this clone: Its antigen is unidentified. Gene names and germline match the mouse. The read finishes 4 residues shy of the CDR3 end, and the germline J gene is used to complete it.

The sequenced sample was lesional skin. The clonotype comes from a C3H/HeJ mouse with alopecia areata. Mouse strain MHC haplotype: H2-k. The rearrangement links TRBV13-3 to TRBJ2-5; 7 bases fit TRBD1. The part of the CDR3 DNA that was read is TGTGCCAGCAGTGAAGGGCAGGGGGAAGAC. It yields the protein CASSEGQGED. In full, the CDR3 reads CASSEGQGEDTQYF.